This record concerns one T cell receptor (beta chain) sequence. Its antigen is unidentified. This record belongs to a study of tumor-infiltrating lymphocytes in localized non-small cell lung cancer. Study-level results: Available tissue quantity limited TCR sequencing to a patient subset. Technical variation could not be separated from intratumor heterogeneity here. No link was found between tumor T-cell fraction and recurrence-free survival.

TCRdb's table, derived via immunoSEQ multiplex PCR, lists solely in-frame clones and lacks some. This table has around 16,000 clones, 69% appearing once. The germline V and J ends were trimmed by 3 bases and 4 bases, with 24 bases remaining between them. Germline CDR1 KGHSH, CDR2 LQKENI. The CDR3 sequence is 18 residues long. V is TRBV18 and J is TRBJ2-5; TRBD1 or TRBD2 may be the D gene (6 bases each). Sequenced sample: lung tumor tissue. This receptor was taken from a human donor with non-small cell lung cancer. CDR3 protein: CASSPLAGQNPRGETQYF. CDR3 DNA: TGTGCCAGCTCACCGCTAGCCGGACAGAACCCGCGGGGAGAGACCCAGTACTTC.